This TCR beta chain was observed in a study of blood T cell repertoires in COVID-19. Overall study: From the United States, Italy and Spain came samples of acute and convalescent COVID-19. PBMCs, B-cell-depleted T cells, or T cells were the source of the cDNA or gDNA that made up the material.

Germline-derived CDR1 and CDR2 are LNHDA and SQIVND (reference sequence). CDR3 size: 14 residues. V lost 8 bases, J lost 2 bases, and 4 bases stayed unmatched. This clone was seen only a few times. The assay was immunoSEQ multiplex PCR, and TCRdb's table has in-frame clones only and misses some. The sample has about 46,000 clones, approximately 86% seen once. The chain uses TRBV19 and TRBJ2-2; TRBD1 matches at 8 bases. This receptor was taken from a man between 60 and 75 years old with acute or convalescent COVID-19. Sequenced: peripheral blood. The CDR3 loop is CASAGGLNTGELFF. The CDR3 DNA follows: TGTGCCAGTGCAGGGGGCCTTAACACCGGGGAGCTGTTTTTT.